A selection of T cell receptor beta chains follows, all from one sample in a study of T cell repertoires in cytomegalovirus infection. TCRdb re-analysed the reads in MiXCR, keeping a single row per CDR3 protein. The table has roughly 280,000 distinct CDR3 sequences, less than 9.5% seen once. Sequenced: PBMCs. The receptors shown here come from a human donor in good health (CMV status not recorded). Some clones in this sample may be carry-over from other donors' samples. CDR3s include the opening cysteine and the closing phenylalanine or tryptophan. Clone size is shown for a subset of rows, as once, few, many or a class of expanded clone.

V,size,J,CDR3
TRBV4-2,.,TRBJ1-5,CASSQVAGNQPQHF
TRBV28,.,TRBJ1-2,CASRGSPQPRGYTF
TRBV28,many,TRBJ2-1,CASSQTRLAVGSGQFF
TRBV7-2,many,TRBJ1-6,CASSPILGGASPLHF
TRBV7-2,many,TRBJ1-5,CASSVGIQEGNQPQHF
TRBV7-6,many,TRBJ2-1,CASSLEGSGGEQFF
TRBV28,many,TRBJ1-1,CASSFKFRIEAFF
TRBV12-3/TRBV12-4,.,TRBJ2-5,CASSLSIGGGPQETQYF
TRBV7-2,many,TRBJ2-3,CASSMSGTGSTDTQYF
TRBV7-2,many,TRBJ2-1,CAIGTGNEQFF
TRBV6-1,few,TRBJ2-1,CASSSTLGSSSYNEQFF
TRBV5-1,many,TRBJ2-3,CASSSGDRTRTDTQYF
TRBV7-3,many,TRBJ1-1,CASSSQAGQGVNTEAFF
TRBV7-3,many,TRBJ2-6,CASSSVGGSGANVLTF
TRBV7-2,many,TRBJ1-2,CASSLVRAGGHGYTF
TRBV7-2,many,TRBJ1-1,CASSPQMNTEAFF